The 20 T cell receptor beta chains presented below share a single source sample, sequenced in a study of CD8 T cells in ankylosing spondylitis. TCRdb re-called the 5' RACE reads with MiXCR, one entry per CDR3 protein. The data contain 150,000 to 200,000 distinct CDR3 sequences, 11% of them singletons. The sequencing input was blood, either unsorted or a sorted T cell fraction (not recorded which). Receptor source: a male donor with ankylosing spondylitis or in good health (not recorded which).

This clonotype was seen a few times. The rearrangement links TRBV6-1 to TRBJ2-7; 8 bases line up with TRBD1. CDR1 is MNHNS, CDR2 SASEGT, per germline. The junction had 12 bases not matched to a gene; V was cut back by 4 bases and J by 7 bases. CDR3 size: 15 residues. In DNA, the CDR3 is TGTGCCAGCAGTGGCACCGACAGGGGAGTAAGGGAGCAGTACTTC. Translated: CASSGTDRGVREQYF.

This clonotype was observed many times. The genes are TRBV6-5 and TRBJ1-2; 9 bases are a match to TRBD1. In germline, CDR1 is MNHEY, CDR2 SVGAGI. The J segment lost 1 base and the V segment lost 0 bases, leaving 3 bases of the junction unmatched. CDR3 length: 16 residues. CDR3 in DNA: TGTGCCAGCAGTTACTCCAGGACAGGGGTTAACTATGGCTACACCTTC. It translates to CASSYSRTGVNYGYTF.

This clonotype has ten or more counts. The V call is TRBV28, the J call TRBJ2-5; D is possibly TRBD1 (6 bases). This CDR3 has 17 residues. V was clipped by 4 bases and J by 2 bases, with 20 bases between them. Germline lookup yields CDR1 MDHEN and CDR2 SYDVKM. The CDR3 DNA is TGTGCCAGCAGTTCTGACCGACCGCAGGGGCTGCAAGAGACCCAGTACTTC. Translating gives CASSSDRPQGLQETQYF.

On this clonotype: Being one base from a much bigger clone, this may be a read error. V and J are TRBV9 and TRBJ1-2; the match to TRBD1 covers 8 bases. Germline CDR1 is SGDLS and CDR2 is YYNGEE. The CDR3 has 13 amino acids. The CDR3 loop is CAGSVQGAFSYTF. CDR3 coding DNA: TGTGCCGGCAGCGTCCAGGGGGCGTTCAGCTACACCTTC.

CDR3 DNA: TGTGCCAGCAGCTTCTCCGGGACAGGGCACGAGCAGTACTTC. It translates to CASSFSGTGHEQYF. The chain uses TRBV7-9 and TRBJ2-7, with 9 bases that match TRBD1. Germline V gene data show CDR1 as SEHNR and CDR2 as FQNEAQ (reference sequence). The CDR3 loop spans 14 amino acids. Trimming removed 3 bases from V and 5 bases from J; junction bases left unmatched: 5.

This clonotype showed up many times. The V and J genes are TRBV29-1 and TRBJ2-1, with a possible D match to TRBD1 (6 bases). With 3 bases removed from V and 10 bases from J, the gap between germline ends came to 10 bases. In germline, CDR1 is SQVTM, CDR2 ANQGSEA. CDR3 length: 11 residues. In nucleotides, the CDR3 is TGCAGCGTTGATGAAACAGGGGAGCAGTTCTTC. Encoded protein: CSVDETGEQFF.

This clonotype was observed at least ten times. The CDR3 protein is CASSLDRVGLNTEAFF. The DNA of the CDR3 is TGTGCCAGCAGCTTAGACAGAGTAGGCTTGAACACTGAAGCTTTCTTT. This chain uses TRBV7-2 with TRBJ1-1, with D hard to call. Germline CDR1 reads SGHTA; CDR2 reads FQGNSA. V gave up 1 base and J gave up 0 bases, with 12 bases separating them. The CDR3 is made up of 16 amino acids.

This clonotype appeared a few times. V and J are TRBV6-1 and TRBJ2-3; 14 positions agree with TRBD2. J was trimmed by 5 bases and V by 4 bases; bases with no gene match: 8. Germline CDR1 MNHNS, CDR2 SASEGT. CDR3 length: 17 residues. As DNA, the CDR3 is TGTGCCAGCAGTGTCTTCGGACTAGCGGGGGGCCAAGATACGCAGTATTTT. It is translated as CASSVFGLAGGQDTQYF.

This clonotype was seen ten or more times. The chain joins TRBV15 to TRBJ2-1; 9 bases are shared with TRBD2. V was clipped by 5 bases and J by 8 bases; unmatched bases: 13. Germline CDR1 and CDR2: LNHNV and YYDKDF (reference sequence). This CDR3 has 16 residues. CDR3 sequence reads: CATSERLAGAVDEQFF. CDR3 sequence (DNA): TGTGCCACCAGCGAACGGTTAGCGGGAGCGGTGGATGAGCAGTTCTTC.

The genes are TRBV14 and TRBJ2-6; no firm D call. The length of the CDR3 is 13 residues. The germline gives CDR1 SGHDN, CDR2 FVKESK. V lost 7 bases and J lost 2, with 6 bases in between. The CDR3 here is CASTRAGANVLTF. Here the CDR3 DNA reads TGTGCCAGCACAAGGGCTGGGGCCAACGTCCTGACTTTC.

This clonotype was observed at least ten times. This chain uses TRBV3-1 with TRBJ1-2; perhaps TRBD1 as D (5 bases). CDR3 length: 13 residues. From germline, CDR1 is LGHDT and CDR2 YNNKEL (reference sequence). Between the trimmed V and J ends, which lost 3 bases and 5 bases, there was a span of 10 bases. The CDR3 nucleotides are TGTGCCAGCAGCCAGACAGAGATTTATGGCTACACCTTC. Protein product: CASSQTEIYGYTF.

Points on this clonotype: A much larger clone differs by one base, so this may be a read error. The chain is built from TRBV5-1 and TRBJ1-2; the D is unclear. The CDR3 is 14 amino acids. The germline V gene has CDR1 SGHRS and CDR2 YFSETQ. In DNA, the CDR3 is TGCGCCAGCAGCTATGATGGTTCTAACTATGACTACACCTTC. Translating gives CASSYDGSNYDYTF.

This clonotype was seen many times. This chain uses TRBV11-2 with TRBJ1-6; TRBD1 matches 7 bases. In germline, CDR1 is SGHAT, CDR2 FQNNGV. CDR3 length equals 16 residues. Unmatched junction bases numbered 10, after V lost 4 bases and J lost 7 bases. The CDR3: CASSSTQQGRNSPLHF. DNA for the CDR3: TGTGCCAGCAGCTCGACCCAACAGGGGAGGAATTCACCCCTCCACTTT.

As concerns this clonotype: A much bigger clone sits one base away, suggesting this may be a read error. The V and J genes are TRBV7-2 and TRBJ2-2, with D unresolved. The CDR3 spans 14 residues. V was clipped by 1 base and J by 9 bases, with 12 bases between them. The germline V gene has CDR1 SGHTA and CDR2 FQGNSA. The CDR3 protein is CASSLDFLARELFF. CDR3 DNA: TGTGCCAGCAGCTTAGATTTTTTGGCGAGGGAGCTGTTTTTT. Full variable domain (outside the CDR3, taken from reference TRBV7-2 and TRBJ2-2): GAGVSQSPSNKVTEKGKDVELRCDPISGHTALYWYRQSLGQGLEFLIYFQGNSAPDKSGLPSDRFSAERTGGSVSTLTIQRTQQEDSAVYLCASSLDFLARELFFGEGSRLTVL.

This clonotype has at least ten counts. This rearrangement joins TRBV7-2 to TRBJ2-1; TRBD2 matches at 9 bases. This CDR3 contains 14 residues. V lost 5 bases and J lost 7; bases outside the gene matches: 6. The V gene's germline CDR1 is SGHTA and CDR2 FQGNSA. The CDR3 is CASSRPLAGNEQFF. The CDR3 DNA reads TGTGCCAGCAGCCGTCCCCTAGCGGGGAATGAGCAGTTCTTC.

This clonotype was seen only a few times. This chain uses TRBV20-1 with TRBJ2-1; the D gene is possibly TRBD2 (5 bases). Trimming shortened V by 0 bases and J by 5 bases, and 14 bases separated the two germline ends. In germline, CDR1 is DFQATT, CDR2 SNEGSKA (reference sequence). This CDR3 is built from 15 residues. CDR3 in DNA: TGCAGTGCTAGAGATCCGGCTAGCTTTCACAATGAGCAGTTCTTC. This encodes CSARDPASFHNEQFF.

This clonotype was seen many times. The CDR3 protein is CASRSRPTDTQYF. The CDR3 DNA is TGTGCCAGCAGATCCCGACCCACAGATACGCAGTATTTT. The rearrangement joins TRBV9 to TRBJ2-3; D unresolved. Germline values: CDR1 SGDLS, CDR2 YYNGEE. V shed 5 bases and J shed 2 bases, with 9 bases lying between them. This CDR3 region has 13 residues.

This clonotype was picked up many times. The chain joins TRBV7-7 to TRBJ2-2; 10 bases match TRBD2. The CDR3 runs 15 residues. V lost 3 bases, J lost 5 bases, and 3 bases stayed unmatched. From germline, CDR1 is SSHAT and CDR2 FNYEAQ (reference sequence). The CDR3 DNA is TGTGCCAGCAGCTTCGCTAGCGGGGGAACCGGGGAGCTGTTTTTT. This sequence encodes CASSFASGGTGELFF.

The sample holds many counts of this clonotype. V and J are TRBV4-2 and TRBJ2-3; D gene uncertain. The V and J ends lost 0 bases and 0 bases respectively, with 7 bases between them. Germline CDR1 LGHNA, CDR2 YNFKEQ. The CDR3 totals 15 residues. The CDR3 nucleotides read TGTGCCAGCAGCCAAGAGGTATTGAGCACAGATACGCAGTATTTT. It is translated as CASSQEVLSTDTQYF.

Only a few counts were recorded for this clonotype. The chain joins TRBV7-6 to TRBJ2-1; the match to TRBD1 covers 8 bases. The V and J ends lost 5 bases and 4 bases, in that order; junction bases with no gene match: 7. This CDR3 has 15 residues. Germline values: CDR1 SGHVS, CDR2 FNYEAQ. For the CDR3, the DNA is TGTGCCAGCAGCAAAGACCAGGGGGCTTACAATGAGCAGTTCTTC. It codes for CASSKDQGAYNEQFF.